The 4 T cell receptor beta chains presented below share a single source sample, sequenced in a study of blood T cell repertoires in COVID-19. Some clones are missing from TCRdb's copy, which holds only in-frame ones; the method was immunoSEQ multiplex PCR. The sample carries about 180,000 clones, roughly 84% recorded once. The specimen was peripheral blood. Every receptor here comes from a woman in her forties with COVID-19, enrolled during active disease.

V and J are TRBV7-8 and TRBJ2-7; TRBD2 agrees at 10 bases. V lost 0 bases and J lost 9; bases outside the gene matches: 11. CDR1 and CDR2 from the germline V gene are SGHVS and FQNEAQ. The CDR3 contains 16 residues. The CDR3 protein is CASSLASGRPDVRQYF. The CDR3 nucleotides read TGTGCCAGCAGCTTAGCTAGCGGGAGGCCCGACGTCCGGCAGTACTTC.

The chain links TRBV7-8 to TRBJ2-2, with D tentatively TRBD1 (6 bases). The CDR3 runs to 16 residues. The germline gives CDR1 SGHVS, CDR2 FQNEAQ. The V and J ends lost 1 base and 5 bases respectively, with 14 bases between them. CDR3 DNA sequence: TGTGCCAGCAGCTTAGAGGCAGGGGCTATGACCGGGGAGCTGTTTTTT. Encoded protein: CASSLEAGAMTGELFF. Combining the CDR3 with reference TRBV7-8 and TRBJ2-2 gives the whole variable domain GAGVSQSPRYKVAKRGQDVALRCDPISGHVSLFWYQQALGQGPEFLTYFQNEAQLDKSGLPSDRFFAERPEGSVSTLKIQRTQQEDSAVYLCASSLEAGAMTGELFFGEGSRLTVL.

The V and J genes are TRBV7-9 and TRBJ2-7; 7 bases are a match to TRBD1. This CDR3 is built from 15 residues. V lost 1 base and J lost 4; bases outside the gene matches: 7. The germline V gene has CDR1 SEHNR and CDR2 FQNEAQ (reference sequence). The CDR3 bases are TGTGCCAGCAGCTTAGAGGCCAACAGGGGATACGAGCAGTACTTC. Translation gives CASSLEANRGYEQYF.

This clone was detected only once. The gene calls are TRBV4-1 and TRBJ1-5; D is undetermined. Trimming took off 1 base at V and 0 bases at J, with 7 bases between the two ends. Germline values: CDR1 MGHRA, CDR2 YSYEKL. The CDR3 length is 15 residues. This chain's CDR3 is CASSQVRHSNQPQHF. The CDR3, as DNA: TGCGCCAGCAGCCAAGTCAGGCATAGCAATCAGCCCCAGCATTTT.